This entry lists 11 T cell receptor beta chains sequenced from one sample in a study of T cells in Graves' hyperthyroidism and ophthalmopathy. The source material, RNA transcripts, was used to amplify TCR beta CDR3 regions. The HTBI primer set served for first-round RT-PCR of the TCR CDR3. TCRdb re-analysed the multiplex PCR reads in MiXCR, keeping a single row per CDR3 protein. The sample carries some 620,000 distinct CDR3 sequences, about a sixth recorded once. The specimen was blood. The receptors here all came from a woman aged 25 to 39 with Graves' hyperthyroidism.

V and J are TRBV14 and TRBJ2-1; D possibly matches TRBD1 or TRBD2 (5 bases each). The CDR3 spans 15 residues. The V gene's germline CDR1 is SGHDN and CDR2 FVKESK. The V end was cut by 0 bases, the J end by 9 bases, with 15 bases between. Here the CDR3 reads CASSQDHGTAAEQFF. The CDR3 coding sequence is TGTGCCAGCAGCCAAGATCACGGGACCGCGGCTGAGCAGTTCTTC. The complete variable domain, with remaining parts taken from reference TRBV14 and TRBJ2-1, reads EAGVTQFPSHSVIEKGQTVTLRCDPISGHDNLYWYRRVMGKEIKFLLHFVKESKQDESGMPNNRFLAERTGGTYSTLKVQPAELEDSGVYFCASSQDHGTAAEQFFGPGTRLTVL.

This clonotype was detected many times. The chain combines TRBV7-2 with TRBJ2-3; 8 bases fit TRBD2. V lost 5 bases to trimming and J lost 4 bases; unmatched junction nucleotides: 8. CDR3 size: 15 residues. Germline V gene data show CDR1 as SGHTA and CDR2 as FQGNSA. CDR3 in amino acids: CASSRSGSVADTQYF. CDR3 nucleotides: TGTGCCAGCAGCAGGAGCGGGAGTGTCGCAGATACGCAGTATTTT.

The chain combines TRBV5-1 with TRBJ2-1; 8 nucleotides match TRBD2. V gave up 4 bases and J gave up 8 bases; unmatched junction bases: 11. Per germline, CDR1 SGHRS and CDR2 YFSETQ. This CDR3 comprises 15 residues. CDR3 in amino acids: CASSISPGLGDEQFF. The CDR3 bases are TGCGCCAGCAGCATTTCCCCGGGACTAGGTGATGAGCAGTTCTTC.

This clonotype appeared many times. The chain joins TRBV12-3 or TRBV12-4 to TRBJ2-1, with D possibly TRBD1 on 6 matching bases. The CDR3 contains 14 residues. Deletions cut 5 bases from V and 9 bases from J, with 17 bases between. CDR3 amino acids: CASSADSRGPEQFF. CDR3 coding DNA: TGTGCCAGCAGTGCAGATTCCAGGGGCCCTGAGCAGTTCTTC.

This clonotype was detected once. The chain joins TRBV6-1 to TRBJ1-1; 9 nucleotides match TRBD1. The length of the CDR3 is 18 residues. Germline CDR1 and CDR2: MNHNS and SASEGT. V shed 2 bases and J 1 base; nucleotides not matched to a gene: 11. The CDR3 loop reads CASSEYSGGQGRNTEAFF. CDR3 DNA: TGTGCCAGCAGTGAATACTCAGGGGGACAGGGAAGGAACACTGAAGCTTTCTTT.

Regarding this clonotype: This could be a read error, since a much larger clone is one nucleotide away. V gene TRBV4-2 combines with J gene TRBJ2-5; D not resolved. The CDR3 sequence is 13 residues long. Trimming left V 6 bases short and J 1 base short, with 9 bases between. Per germline, CDR1 LGHNA and CDR2 YNFKEQ. The CDR3 nucleotides read TGTGCCAGCAGTGTCTGGGGCCAAGAGACCCAGTACTTC. Protein sequence: CASSVWGQETQYF.

This clonotype was seen more than once but under ten times. The chain couples TRBV27 to TRBJ1-1, with 7 bases lining up with TRBD1. The V and J ends lost 2 bases and 0 bases, in that order; junction bases with no gene match: 9. CDR1 MNHEY and CDR2 SMNVEV come from the germline V gene (reference sequence). The CDR3 spans 17 residues. CDR3 sequence (DNA): TGTGCCAGCAGTTTAGGAGGGGGCAAAATCATGAACACTGAAGCTTTCTTT. It codes for CASSLGGGKIMNTEAFF.

This chain joins TRBV11-2 and TRBJ2-7, with 7 bases identical to TRBD1. Germline V gives CDR1 SGHAT, CDR2 FQNNGV. V lost 5 bases to trimming and J lost 0 bases; unmatched junction nucleotides: 4. The CDR3 covers 14 residues. For the CDR3, the DNA is TGTGCCAGCAGCCATGGGGACAGCTCCTACGAGCAGTACTTC. This encodes CASSHGDSSYEQYF.

This clonotype was counted only a few times. V is TRBV6-7 and J is TRBJ2-1, with D unresolved. TRBV6-7 is noted as an ORF with a role that remains uncertain. This CDR3 has 16 residues. Trimming shortened V by 2 bases and J by 5 bases, and 16 bases separated the two germline ends. The CDR3 DNA follows: TGTGCCAGCAGTTACGCACCCCCGTTTGACGACAATGAGCAGTTCTTC. This translates into CASSYAPPFDDNEQFF.

This clonotype appeared many times. The J gene is TRBJ2-5, the V gene TRBV6-2 or TRBV6-3, with D tentatively TRBD2 (5 bases). The germline V and J ends were trimmed by 6 bases and 0 bases, with 14 bases remaining between them. This CDR3 has 15 residues. Germline V CDR1 and CDR2: MNHEY, SVGEGT. CDR3 amino acids: CASSDRTQYQETQYF. CDR3 in DNA: TGTGCCAGCAGCGACCGGACTCAGTACCAAGAGACCCAGTACTTC.

This clonotype came up many times. The chain combines TRBV12-3 or TRBV12-4 with TRBJ2-3, with D unresolved. Between the trimmed V and J ends, which lost 5 bases and 7 bases, there was a span of 13 bases. The CDR3 is 13 residues long. The CDR3 region is CASSNPGVNTQYF. Here the CDR3 DNA reads TGTGCCAGCAGTAACCCCGGAGTGAATACGCAGTATTTT.